The rows below give T cell receptor beta chains drawn from one sample of a study of blood T cell repertoires in COVID-19. Clones were sequenced by immunoSEQ multiplex PCR, and TCRdb holds only the in-frame ones, with some missing. The table records 95,000 to 100,000 clones, 79% of them present only once. The specimen was peripheral blood. These receptors were taken from a woman older than 75 with active or convalescent COVID-19. Each CDR3 is given with its conserved first and last residue. A D gene is named only where the DNA matches it firmly. Only some rows state a clone size, as once, few, many or a class for expanded clones.

J gene,clone size,D gene,V gene,CDR3 length,CDR3 DNA,CDR3 protein
TRBJ1-4,NA,NA,TRBV5-4,15,TGTGCCAGCAGCTTGGTGGGCGGGGCTAATGAAAAACTGTTTTTT,CASSLVGGANEKLFF
TRBJ2-7,NA,TRBD1,TRBV27,15,TGTGCCAGCAGTTTATCGAGACAGGGGGGCTACGAGCAGTACTTC,CASSLSRQGGYEQYF
TRBJ1-2,few,TRBD1,TRBV29-1,15,TGCAGCGTCGCTACAGGGGCCGAACGGGGCTATGGCTACACCTTC,CSVATGAERGYGYTF
TRBJ1-1,NA,TRBD1,TRBV2,13,TGTGCCAGCAGTGGACAGGGCGGGACTGAAGCTTTCTTT,CASSGQGGTEAFF
TRBJ1-5,once,NA,TRBV6-5,15,TGTGCCAGCAGCCAAGGTTCTGGGGGCGGTCAGCCCCAGCATTTT,CASSQGSGGGQPQHF
TRBJ1-4,once,TRBD1,TRBV10-3,15,TGTGCCATCAGTGAGTGGGGACAGGGTAATGAAAAACTGTTTTTT,CAISEWGQGNEKLFF
TRBJ2-3,NA,TRBD2,TRBV2,15,TGTGCCAGCAGTGAAGCTAGCGGGGTAGGGGGTACGCAGTATTTT,CASSEASGVGGTQYF
TRBJ2-1,once,TRBD2,TRBV25-1,16,TGTGCCAGCAGTGAATCAGTCGGGAGGGCCTACAATGAGCAGTTCTTC,CASSESVGRAYNEQFF
TRBJ1-1,NA,TRBD1,TRBV5-6,14,TGTGCCAGCACCACGGGACAGCTGAACACTGAAGCTTTCTTT,CASTTGQLNTEAFF
TRBJ1-3,NA,TRBD1,TRBV6-5,14,TGTGCCAGCAGTAGCCGGGACAGGGATAACACCATATATTTT,CASSSRDRDNTIYF
TRBJ2-3,NA,TRBD2,TRBV2,15,TGTGCCAGCAGGGAGACTAGCCTAGGATCAGATACGCAGTATTTT,CASRETSLGSDTQYF
TRBJ2-1,NA,TRBD2,TRBV3-1/TRBV3-2,16,TGTGCCAGCAGTCGTTTTAGCGGGAGGATTTTGTATGAGCAGTTCTTC,CASSRFSGRILYEQFF
TRBJ1-6,few,TRBD1,TRBV5-1,13,TGCGCCAGCAGCAAAGGAACCGGGACAGAACTTCTTTTT,CASSKGTGTELLF
TRBJ1-1,NA,TRBD1,TRBV12-3/TRBV12-4,13,TGTGCCAGCATAGAGGGACAGTCAACTGAAGCTTTCTTT,CASIEGQSTEAFF
TRBJ2-7,NA,NA,TRBV7-8,15,TGTGCCAGCAGCTTAGAGGGAAGCGGTCTAGGAGAGCAGTACTTC,CASSLEGSGLGEQYF
TRBJ2-5,NA,NA,TRBV18,13,TGTGCCAGCTCACCTCCAGGGAAAGAGACCCAGTACTTC,CASSPPGKETQYF
TRBJ2-2,NA,NA,TRBV7-9,11,TGTGCCAGCAGCGCAGCCGGGGAGCTGTTTTTT,CASSAAGELFF
TRBJ2-1,NA,NA,TRBV7-8,15,TGTGCCAGCAGCCTGATAGGGGGTTTGGGGAATGAGCAGTTCTTC,CASSLIGGLGNEQFF
TRBJ2-7,NA,NA,TRBV12-2,16,TGTGCAAGTCGCTCGTCTAGACTAGCGGGAGTCTACGAGCAGTACTTC,CASRSSRLAGVYEQYF
TRBJ1-6,NA,NA,TRBV6-5,15,TGTGCCAGCGGGCCGTCAGGGTTCGCTAGGTCACCCCTCCACTTT,CASGPSGFARSPLHF
TRBJ2-3,NA,TRBD2,TRBV7-9,16,TGTGCCAGCAGCCCCGGGACTAGCGGGAGAGCAGATACGCAGTATTTT,CASSPGTSGRADTQYF
TRBJ2-3,NA,NA,TRBV28,16,TGTGCCAGCAGTTTATTGGGGGGGGCTAGCACAGATACGCAGTATTTT,CASSLLGGASTDTQYF
TRBJ2-7,NA,TRBD1,TRBV19,15,TGTGCCAGTAGTATCCAGGGACAGGCCGCCTACGAGCAGTACTTC,CASSIQGQAAYEQYF
TRBJ2-3,NA,TRBD2,TRBV28,15,TGTGCCAGCGCCGGCCTCACTAGCGGCACAGATACGCAGTATTTT,CASAGLTSGTDTQYF
TRBJ2-7,NA,NA,TRBV28,13,TGTGCCAGCAGTTTGGGGGGTAAGGGCGAGCAGTACTTC,CASSLGGKGEQYF
TRBJ2-2,NA,NA,TRBV14,13,TGTGCCAGCACCCGGTGGAACACCGGGGAGCTGTTTTTT,CASTRWNTGELFF
TRBJ2-7,NA,TRBD2,TRBV5-5,17,TGTGCCAGCAGCCCGGGACTAGCGAACAGGTCCCCCTACGAGCAGTACTTC,CASSPGLANRSPYEQYF
TRBJ2-1,NA,TRBD1,TRBV19,16,TGTGCCAGTAGTATTCGACAGGGAAGCTCCTACAATGAGCAGTTCTTC,CASSIRQGSSYNEQFF
TRBJ2-1,NA,TRBD2,TRBV2,14,TGTGCCAGCAGGTGGCGGGAGACCTACAATGAGCAGTTCTTC,CASRWRETYNEQFF
TRBJ2-1,NA,NA,TRBV7-9,16,TGTGCCAGCAGCCCCCTTCTAGCAGACCTACGCAATGAGCAGTTCTTC,CASSPLLADLRNEQFF
TRBJ2-4,once,NA,TRBV9,14,TGTGCCAGCAGCGTAAACCCCAAAGGGGACATTCAGTACTTC,CASSVNPKGDIQYF
TRBJ2-1,NA,NA,TRBV5-1,14,TGTGCCAGCAACCCGGACACCCCGTCTGATGAGCAGTTCTTC,CASNPDTPSDEQFF
TRBJ2-7,NA,NA,TRBV4-2,14,TGTGCCAGCAGCCAAGATCCTAGCCAACACGAGCAGTACTTC,CASSQDPSQHEQYF
TRBJ1-1,NA,NA,TRBV4-1,14,TGCGCCAGCAGCCACAACAGGAAGAACACTGAAGCTTTCTTT,CASSHNRKNTEAFF
TRBJ1-4,NA,NA,TRBV9,15,TGTGCCAGCAGCGTACTTGCAGGGATTAATGAAAAACTGTTTTTT,CASSVLAGINEKLFF
TRBJ1-1,NA,TRBD1,TRBV5-1,15,TGCGCCAGCAGCATCGCCGGGACAGGGATCACTGAAGCTTTCTTT,CASSIAGTGITEAFF
TRBJ1-3,NA,TRBD1,TRBV5-8,15,TGTGCCAGCAGCTTGAGGGGGCTCACTGGAAACACCATATATTTT,CASSLRGLTGNTIYF
TRBJ1-3,NA,NA,TRBV2,13,TGTGCCAGCACGAGGGATTGGGTAAACACCATATATTTT,CASTRDWVNTIYF
TRBJ2-7,NA,NA,TRBV5-4,14,TGTGCCAGCAGCTTGGTTGGAGGCTCCTACGAGCAGTACTTC,CASSLVGGSYEQYF
TRBJ1-1,NA,TRBD1,TRBV11-3,14,TGTGCCAGCAGCTTAGGACAGGGGAGCACTGAAGCTTTCTTT,CASSLGQGSTEAFF
TRBJ2-5,NA,NA,TRBV3-1/TRBV3-2,16,TGTGCCAGCAGTCTCACCCAGACAGGGAGGCAAGAGACCCAGTACTTC,CASSLTQTGRQETQYF
TRBJ2-1,NA,TRBD2,TRBV11-2,14,TGTGCCAGCAGCAACAGCGGGAACTATAATGAGCAGTTCTTC,CASSNSGNYNEQFF
TRBJ2-1,NA,TRBD2,TRBV6-2/TRBV6-3,16,TGTGCCAGCAGTGGGGGACTAGCGGTTCTCTACAATGAGCAGTTCTTC,CASSGGLAVLYNEQFF
TRBJ1-3,NA,NA,TRBV7-2,14,TGTGCCAGCAGCTTAAAGGGGTGGGGAAACACCATATATTTT,CASSLKGWGNTIYF